The 20 T cell receptor beta chains below all came from one sample that was sequenced in a study of cytomegalovirus exposure and HLA in healthy donors. PCR involved 60 Vbeta and 13 Jbeta primers. Clones were read by immunoSEQ multiplex PCR, and TCRdb kept only the in-frame ones, dropping some. The profile shows approximately 130,000 clones, 60% to 85% of them singletons. Source material: PBMCs. Every receptor here comes from a female donor in good health and CMV-seropositive.

This clone has only a few counts. The junction shows a germline mismatch at one end, possibly a read error. The CDR3 sequence: CSSSLAGQGLYWVDNEQFF. DNA of the CDR3: TGTTCCAGCAGCCTTGCTGGACAGGGGCTGTATTGGGTCGACAATGAGCAGTTCTTC. The genes are TRBV7-9 and TRBJ2-1; TRBD1 aligns across 9 bases. The germline CDR1 and CDR2 sequences are SEHNR and FQNEAQ (reference sequence). The CDR3 extends over 19 amino acids.

This clone appeared a single time. This chain joins TRBV6-1 and TRBJ2-7, with 7 bases matching TRBD2. The CDR3 totals 14 residues. V trimming: 4 bases; J trimming: 3 bases; junction bases outside the gene matches: 6. CDR1 is MNHNS and CDR2 is SASEGT in the germline V gene. The CDR3 DNA follows: TGTGCCAGCAGTGGGCGACTAGCTTTCTACGAGCAGTACTTC. Its protein is CASSGRLAFYEQYF.

The chain is built from TRBV6-6 and TRBJ2-5; 7 positions match TRBD1. This CDR3 region has 13 residues. The germline V gene has CDR1 MNHNY and CDR2 SVGAGI (reference sequence). V gave up 8 bases and J gave up 1 base; unmatched junction bases: 4. The CDR3 spells CASCRDSQETQYF. The CDR3 region has the DNA TGTGCCAGCTGTAGGGACAGCCAAGAGACCCAGTACTTC.

The chain employs TRBV7-7 and TRBJ2-5; TRBD2 might be the D (7 bases). The germline CDR1 and CDR2 sequences are SSHAT and FNYEAQ (reference sequence). Trimming shortened V by 4 bases and J by 6 bases, and 15 bases separated the two germline ends. The CDR3 loop spans 14 amino acids. CDR3 DNA sequence: TGTGCCAGCAGCTCCGGGGGGCCGGAGAAGACCCAGTACTTC. Its translation is CASSSGGPEKTQYF.

V usage is TRBV11-2 and J usage is TRBJ2-7; 10 bases agree with TRBD1. Germline V gene lookup returns CDR1 SGHAT and CDR2 FQNNGV. J lost 2 bases, V lost 2 bases, and 6 bases had no gene match. This CDR3 comprises 16 residues. CDR3 region: CASSLSRDRGTYEQYF. DNA for the CDR3: TGTGCCAGCAGCTTATCCCGGGACAGGGGCACCTACGAGCAGTACTTC.

The chain employs TRBV15 and TRBJ2-4; D not certain. Germline lookup yields CDR1 LNHNV and CDR2 YYDKDF (reference sequence). The germline V and J ends were trimmed by 0 bases and 1 base, with 10 bases remaining between them. This CDR3 spans 16 amino acids. The CDR3 DNA reads TGTGCCACCAGCAGAGAAAATACGGTGGCCAAAAACATTCAGTACTTC. Amino acid sequence: CATSRENTVAKNIQYF.

The DNA of the CDR3 is TGTGCCAGCAGCCAAGCTACTAGCGGAGAGACCCAGTACTTC. It translates to CASSQATSGETQYF. This chain links TRBV4-2 with TRBJ2-5, with TRBD2 identical over 8 bases. The J segment lost 4 bases and the V segment lost 1 base, leaving 2 bases of the junction unmatched. CDR1 is LGHNA, CDR2 YNFKEQ, per germline. The CDR3 is 14 residues long.

The chain links TRBV27 to TRBJ2-7; unclear D gene. V shed 3 bases and J shed 2 bases, with 8 bases lying between them. The CDR3 has 13 residues. From germline, CDR1 is MNHEY and CDR2 SMNVEV (reference sequence). In DNA form, the CDR3 reads TGTGCCAGCAGTTTCCTATCCCCCTACGAGCAGTACTTC. This encodes CASSFLSPYEQYF.

This clone was seen only a few times. The chain couples TRBV6-5 to TRBJ2-3; D possibly corresponds to TRBD1 (6 bases). This CDR3 has 15 residues. Germline V gene sequence: CDR1 MNHEY, CDR2 SVGAGI. V dropped 6 bases and J dropped 0 bases, with 13 bases sitting between them. CDR3 bases: TGTGCCAGCAGCTTACAGGGCCCCAGCACAGATACGCAGTATTTT. Its translation: CASSLQGPSTDTQYF.

This clone showed up just a few times. V usage is TRBV5-1 and J usage is TRBJ2-6; a weak D match, TRBD1 (6 bases). Trimming stripped 2 bases from V and 0 bases from J, with 9 bases between. The CDR3 consists of 16 residues. Germline CDR1 SGHRS, CDR2 YFSETQ. Here the CDR3 DNA reads TGCGCCAGCAGCTTAACAGGGCTCTCTGGGGCCAACGTCCTGACTTTC. Translated: CASSLTGLSGANVLTF.

This chain connects TRBV28 to TRBJ1-2; no firm D call. The ends were cut back, 3 bases at V and 13 bases at J, with 9 bases in the middle. The CDR3 has 10 residues. CDR1 and CDR2 (germline): MDHEN, SYDVKM. In DNA, the CDR3 is TGTGCCAGCAGTTTCCCCTTGCGCACCTTC. It translates to CASSFPLRTF.

The chain employs TRBV30 and TRBJ1-2; no reliable D call. CDR3 size: 14 residues. Germline values: CDR1 GTSNPN, CDR2 SVGIG (reference sequence). V was clipped by 0 bases and J by 3 bases, with 11 bases between them. The CDR3 nucleotides are TGTGCCTGGAGTGTATTGGGCGCCGACTATGGCTACACCTTC. Its protein product is CAWSVLGADYGYTF.

The V gene is TRBV18, the J gene TRBJ2-3, with 12 bases fitting TRBD2. V dropped 5 bases and J dropped 1; count of bases not matched to a gene: 4. The CDR3 is made up of 16 amino acids. The germline V gene encodes CDR1 KGHSH and CDR2 LQKENI. The CDR3 loop is CASSRRTSGGTDTQYF. The CDR3 nucleotides read TGTGCCAGCTCAAGACGGACTAGCGGGGGCACAGATACGCAGTATTTT.

The V call is TRBV15, the J call TRBJ1-5; no clear D gene. Per the germline V gene, CDR1 is LNHNV and CDR2 is YYDKDF (reference sequence). The CDR3 is made up of 17 amino acids. Trimming removed 0 bases at V and 0 bases at J, with 12 bases between. The CDR3 spells CATSRDYGRNSNQPQHF. The CDR3 DNA follows: TGTGCCACCAGCAGAGATTATGGGAGAAATAGCAATCAGCCCCAGCATTTT.

The sample holds a few counts of this clone. DNA of the CDR3: TGTGCCAGCAGCCAAGATTGGAAGTGGGGCGACAGTCTGACTAGCACAGATACGCAGTATTTT. It is translated as CASSQDWKWGDSLTSTDTQYF. The chain combines TRBV14 with TRBJ2-3; tentative D call: TRBD1 (5 bases). With 0 bases removed from V and 0 bases from J, the gap between germline ends came to 25 bases. In germline, CDR1 is SGHDN, CDR2 FVKESK. This CDR3 comprises 21 residues.

The genes are TRBV5-6 and TRBJ2-7; TRBD1 matches at 8 bases. Germline V gene lookup returns CDR1 SGHDT and CDR2 YYEEEE. This CDR3 has 13 amino acids. Trimming removed 4 bases from V and 2 bases from J; junction bases left unmatched: 2. CDR3 in DNA: TGTGCCAGCAGCCAGGACAGGGCCTACGAGCAGTACTTC. Amino acid sequence: CASSQDRAYEQYF.

This sequence joins TRBV15 and TRBJ2-7, with 9 bases aligning to TRBD1. The CDR3 runs to 15 residues. The germline V gene encodes CDR1 LNHNV and CDR2 YYDKDF (reference sequence). J was trimmed by 5 bases and V by 0 bases; bases with no gene match: 5. The CDR3 nucleotides read TGTGCCACCAGCAGAGACCGGGACAGGGTCGACGAGCAGTACTTC. It is translated as CATSRDRDRVDEQYF.

The chain carries TRBV6-5 and TRBJ1-5, with TRBD1 matching over 9 bases. Germline V lookup: CDR1 MNHEY, CDR2 SVGAGI. CDR3 length: 13 residues. Trimming took 7 bases from V and 5 from J; bases not matched to a gene: 3. The CDR3 here is CASKRTGDQPQHF. CDR3 bases: TGTGCCAGCAAAAGGACAGGGGATCAGCCCCAGCATTTT.

J is TRBJ1-5 and V is TRBV27; 8 nucleotides match TRBD1. CDR3 length: 15 amino acids. V gave up 3 bases and J gave up 4 bases; unmatched junction bases: 5. Germline V lookup: CDR1 MNHEY, CDR2 SMNVEV (reference sequence). CDR3 sequence (DNA): TGTGCCAGCAGTTTCCGCGGACAGGGTAATCAGCCCCAGCATTTT. Translating it yields CASSFRGQGNQPQHF.

V and J are TRBV19 and TRBJ2-1; 14 bases are a match to TRBD2. V gave up 10 bases and J gave up 10 bases; unmatched junction bases: 9. There are 14 residues in the CDR3. Germline V gives CDR1 LNHDA, CDR2 SQIVND (reference sequence). For the CDR3, the DNA is TGTGCCACCGACGAGGGACTAGCGGGGGTGGAGCAGTTCTTC. This sequence encodes CATDEGLAGVEQFF.